This T cell receptor beta chain was identified in a study of cytomegalovirus exposure and HLA in healthy donors (dated by TCRdb to about 2017). About the full investigation: According to a later analysis, the roughly 130 validation repertoires were produced on the same platform as the roughly 600 repertoires of the first cohort. The aim of the study was to test whether cataloging public T cell receptors could identify signatures of past pathogen exposure. A separate validation cohort of roughly 130 different subjects was used in addition to the roughly 620-subject first cohort. To predict cytomegalovirus infection status, the study combined high-throughput TCR immunosequencing, statistical association of individual TCRs with disease status, and machine learning. What the research found in general, with its limitations: The study gave a list of some 150 TCR beta chains associated with cytomegalovirus. The authors suggested that the approach could potentially be extended to other disease states and immunological phenotypes. Of the cluster scores, around 95% were above 0 in a later analysis, which found that TCRs clustered in the first cohort also tended to co-occur in the 120 or so validation repertoires. In both the original and validation cohorts, the classifier was reported to diagnose cytomegalovirus status with high specificity and sensitivity. Across donors, most TCR sequences were observed very rarely, whereas some public TCRs were present in many individuals. In vitro tests confirmed that three of the cytomegalovirus-associated TCR beta chains recognize cytomegalovirus antigens. A later analysis lacked HLA typing for the validation cohort, so it scored co-occurrence in that cohort across all 110 or so repertoires.

Libraries were constructed by the immunoSEQ multiplex PCR assay. The original methods were these. To diagnose cytomegalovirus status from the catalog of TCR beta chain sequences, a statistical classification framework was built. Drawn from immuneACCESS, this table holds only the in-frame rearrangements with V and J called that TCRdb kept. Clones are partly lost; checked studies trace under half to an unresolved V gene and leave the rest unexplained. That table is the source of V, J and clone size, and D and trimming were worked out from the DNA. Here the sample has about 200,000 clones; 70% to 90% occur a single time. Around 5.6% of the sample comes from the top ten. Separate from the roughly 660-subject first cohort, the validation cohort of 95 to 150 subjects was the group to which the donors belonged. On this clone itself: Its antigen has not been determined. No base quality information exists; no much larger clone differs at one position.

The receptor was isolated from a woman between 18 and 29 years old in good health and CMV-seronegative. Source material: PBMCs.

The nucleotides read TGTGCCAGCAGTGACTACCCCGGGGACCTACCGACAAACTATGGCTACACCTTC. Its translation is CASSDYPGDLPTNYGYTF. The V and J segments used are TRBV6-1 and TRBJ1-2, with TRBD1 tentatively as D gene (5 bases match). For CDR1 and CDR2, the germline V gene lists MNHNS and SASEGT. Cut back by 3 bases and 2 bases, the V and J ends lie 22 bases apart. The CDR3 covers 18 residues, taking in both the cysteine and the phenylalanine. Only the CDR3 DNA is retained, 54 bases long and in frame from the first base.